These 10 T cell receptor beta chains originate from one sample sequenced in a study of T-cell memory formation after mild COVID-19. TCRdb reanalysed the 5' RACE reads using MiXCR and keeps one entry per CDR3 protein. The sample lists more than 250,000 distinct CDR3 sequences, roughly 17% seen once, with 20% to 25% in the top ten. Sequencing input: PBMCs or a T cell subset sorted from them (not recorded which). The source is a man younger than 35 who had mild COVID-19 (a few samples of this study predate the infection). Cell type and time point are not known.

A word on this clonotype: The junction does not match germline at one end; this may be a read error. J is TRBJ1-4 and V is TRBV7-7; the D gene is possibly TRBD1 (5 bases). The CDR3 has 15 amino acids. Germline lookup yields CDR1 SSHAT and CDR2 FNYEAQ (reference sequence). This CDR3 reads CASSPTAQGGEKLFF. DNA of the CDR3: TGTGCTAGCAGCCCAACCGCGCAGGGAGGTGAAAAACTGTTTTTT.

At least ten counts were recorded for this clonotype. The CDR3 is CASSDPGTIAFGNQPQHF. The CDR3 nucleotides are TGTGCCAGCAGTGACCCCGGGACAATTGCCTTCGGCAATCAGCCCCAGCATTTT. The rearrangement uses TRBV12-3 or TRBV12-4 and TRBJ1-5; D is possibly TRBD1 (6 bases). This CDR3 contains 18 residues. V dropped 5 bases and J dropped 2 bases, with 22 bases sitting between them.

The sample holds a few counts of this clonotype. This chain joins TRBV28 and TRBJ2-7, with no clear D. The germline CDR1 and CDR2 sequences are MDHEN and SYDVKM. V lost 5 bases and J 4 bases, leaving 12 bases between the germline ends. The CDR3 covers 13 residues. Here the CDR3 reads CASSPQTPYEQYV. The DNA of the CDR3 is TGTGCCAGCAGTCCACAGACCCCTTACGAGCAGTACGTC.

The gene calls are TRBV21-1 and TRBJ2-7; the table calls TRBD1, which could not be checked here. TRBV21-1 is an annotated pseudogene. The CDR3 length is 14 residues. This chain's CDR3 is CASKEGTGGAEQYF. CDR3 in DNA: TGTGCCAGCAAGGAGGGGACAGGGGGCGCCGAGCAGTACTTC.

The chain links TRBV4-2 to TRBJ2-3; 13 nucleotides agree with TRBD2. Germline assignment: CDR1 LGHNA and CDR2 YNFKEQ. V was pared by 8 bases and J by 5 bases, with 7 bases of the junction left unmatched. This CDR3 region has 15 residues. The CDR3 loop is CASALTSGGRDTQYF. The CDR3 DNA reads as TGTGCCAGCGCTTTGACTAGCGGGGGGCGAGATACGCAGTATTTT.

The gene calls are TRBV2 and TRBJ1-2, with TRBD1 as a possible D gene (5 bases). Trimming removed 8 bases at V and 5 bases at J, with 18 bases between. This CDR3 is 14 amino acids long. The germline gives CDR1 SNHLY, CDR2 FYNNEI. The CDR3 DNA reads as TGTGCCAGCCCCCCTGGGGAGAGGGGATATGGCTACACCTTC. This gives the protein CASPPGERGYGYTF. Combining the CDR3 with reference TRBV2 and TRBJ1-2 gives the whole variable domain EPEVTQTPSHQVTQMGQEVILRCVPISNHLYFYWYRQILGQKVEFLVSFYNNEISEKSEIFDDQFSVERPDGSNFTLKIRSTKLEDSAMYFCASPPGERGYGYTFGSGTRLTVV.

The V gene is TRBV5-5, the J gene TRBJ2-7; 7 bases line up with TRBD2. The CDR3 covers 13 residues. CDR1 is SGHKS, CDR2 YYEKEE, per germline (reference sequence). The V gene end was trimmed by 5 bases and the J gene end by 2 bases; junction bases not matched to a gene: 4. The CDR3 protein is CASSAGTTYEQYF. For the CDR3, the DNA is TGTGCCAGCAGTGCCGGGACTACCTACGAGCAGTACTTC. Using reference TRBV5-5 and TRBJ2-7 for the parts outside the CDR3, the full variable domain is DAGVTQSPTHLIKTRGQQVTLRCSPISGHKSVSWYQQVLGQGPQFIFQYYEKEERGRGNFPDRFSARQFPNYSSELNVNALLLGDSALYLCASSAGTTYEQYFGPGTRLTVT.

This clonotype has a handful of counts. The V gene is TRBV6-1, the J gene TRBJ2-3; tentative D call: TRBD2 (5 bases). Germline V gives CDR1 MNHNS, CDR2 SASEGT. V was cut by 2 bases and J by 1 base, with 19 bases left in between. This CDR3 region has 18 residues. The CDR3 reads CASSERVSREIGTDTQYF. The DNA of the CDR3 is TGTGCCAGCAGTGAACGGGTGTCGAGGGAGATTGGCACAGATACGCAGTATTTT.

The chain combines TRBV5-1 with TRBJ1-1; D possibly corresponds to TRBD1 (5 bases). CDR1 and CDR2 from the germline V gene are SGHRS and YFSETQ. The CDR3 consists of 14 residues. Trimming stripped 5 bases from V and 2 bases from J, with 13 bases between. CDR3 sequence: CASSQTTVNTEAFF. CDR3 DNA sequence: TGCGCCAGCAGTCAGACGACAGTTAACACTGAAGCTTTCTTT.

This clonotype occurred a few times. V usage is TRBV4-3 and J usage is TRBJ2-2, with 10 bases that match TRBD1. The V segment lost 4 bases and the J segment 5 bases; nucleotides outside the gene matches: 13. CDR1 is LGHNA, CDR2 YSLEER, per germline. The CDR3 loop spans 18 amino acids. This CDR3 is CASSPMGQGWMGTGELFF. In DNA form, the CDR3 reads TGCGCCAGCAGCCCCATGGGACAGGGGTGGATGGGAACCGGGGAGCTGTTTTTT.